Below, 8 T cell receptor beta chains from the same sample are listed, as sequenced in a study of OX40 agonist ivuxolimab in advanced cancers. Sequencing was performed with immunoSEQ multiplex PCR; in TCRdb, only in-frame clones are kept and a portion is missing. This sample carries 55,000 to 60,000 clones, roughly 84% of them seen once, and the ten largest clones take about 0.65%. The sample was CD4+ or CD8+ T cells sorted from blood, taken in a trial of the OX40 agonist ivuxolimab. Every receptor here comes from an adult with an advanced solid tumor such as melanoma, head and neck, liver or kidney cancer.

This chain uses TRBV2 with TRBJ2-3, with no clear D. Trimming took 7 bases from V and 5 from J, leaving 13 bases between them. Per germline, CDR1 SNHLY and CDR2 FYNNEI. CDR3 length equals 13 residues. In nucleotides, the CDR3 is TGTGCCAGCACTTCACATGAAGGAGATACGCAGTATTTT. This encodes CASTSHEGDTQYF.

This clone was recorded once. The rearrangement uses TRBV11-2 and TRBJ2-5; 14 bases are a match to TRBD2. The CDR3 has 16 amino acids. The ends lost 5 bases at V and 5 bases at J; junction bases unmatched: 7. The germline CDR1 and CDR2 sequences are SGHAT and FQNNGV. DNA of the CDR3: TGTGCCAGCAGCCGGAGACTAGCGGGAGGGTTGGAGACCCAGTACTTC. It is translated as CASSRRLAGGLETQYF.

This chain links TRBV7-2 with TRBJ2-5; 7 bases line up with TRBD1. Germline assignment: CDR1 SGHTA and CDR2 FQGNSA. The CDR3 extends over 12 amino acids. J lost 6 bases, V lost 5 bases, and 3 bases had no gene match. The chain's CDR3 is CASSVTGKTQYF. The CDR3 bases are TGTGCCAGCAGCGTGACAGGGAAGACCCAGTACTTC. The complete variable domain, with remaining parts taken from reference TRBV7-2 and TRBJ2-5, reads GAGVSQSPSNKVTEKGKDVELRCDPISGHTALYWYRQSLGQGLEFLIYFQGNSAPDKSGLPSDRFSAERTGGSVSTLTIQRTQQEDSAVYLCASSVTGKTQYFGPGTRLLVL.

This chain connects TRBV7-2 to TRBJ1-4; the match to TRBD1 covers 7 bases. This CDR3 is 18 amino acids long. Germline-derived CDR1 and CDR2 are SGHTA and FQGNSA. J lost 5 bases, V lost 1 base, and 13 bases had no gene match. CDR3 loop: CASSLVSGGSNQNEKLFF. In DNA, the CDR3 is TGTGCCAGCAGCTTAGTTTCAGGGGGGAGCAACCAGAATGAAAAACTGTTTTTT.

In its sample, this clone was seen a few times. This chain connects TRBV4-1 to TRBJ1-2; D not resolved. This CDR3 is 12 amino acids long. Germline CDR1 is MGHRA and CDR2 is YSYEKL. Between the trimmed V and J ends, which lost 1 base and 7 bases, there was a span of 7 bases. The chain's CDR3 is CASSQGSLGYTF. In nucleotides, the CDR3 is TGCGCCAGCAGCCAAGGTTCTCTTGGCTACACCTTC.

The chain has TRBV30 and TRBJ1-2; D is unresolved. The V gene's germline CDR1 is GTSNPN and CDR2 SVGIG (reference sequence). The CDR3 length is 12 residues. Trimming took 8 bases from V and 6 from J, leaving 16 bases between them. CDR3 DNA: TGTGCCGGGTACAGAGTCCCCAATGGCTACACCTTC. Its translation: CAGYRVPNGYTF.

The gene calls are TRBV19 and TRBJ2-7, with TRBD1 matching over 8 bases. From germline, CDR1 is LNHDA and CDR2 SQIVND (reference sequence). The CDR3 is 15 amino acids. V was pared by 5 bases and J by 0 bases, with 6 bases of the junction left unmatched. The CDR3 loop reads CASSVGQVASYEQYF. CDR3 DNA sequence: TGTGCCAGTAGTGTGGGACAGGTAGCCTCCTACGAGCAGTACTTC.

The J gene is TRBJ2-1, the V gene TRBV28; no clear D gene. V was trimmed by 4 bases and J by 8 bases, leaving 18 bases between them. The CDR3 totals 15 residues. Looked up from germline, CDR1 is MDHEN and CDR2 is SYDVKM. CDR3 DNA: TGTGCCAGCAGTTCCCCTAGGATTCCGGGCGATGAGCAGTTCTTC. Its translation is CASSSPRIPGDEQFF.